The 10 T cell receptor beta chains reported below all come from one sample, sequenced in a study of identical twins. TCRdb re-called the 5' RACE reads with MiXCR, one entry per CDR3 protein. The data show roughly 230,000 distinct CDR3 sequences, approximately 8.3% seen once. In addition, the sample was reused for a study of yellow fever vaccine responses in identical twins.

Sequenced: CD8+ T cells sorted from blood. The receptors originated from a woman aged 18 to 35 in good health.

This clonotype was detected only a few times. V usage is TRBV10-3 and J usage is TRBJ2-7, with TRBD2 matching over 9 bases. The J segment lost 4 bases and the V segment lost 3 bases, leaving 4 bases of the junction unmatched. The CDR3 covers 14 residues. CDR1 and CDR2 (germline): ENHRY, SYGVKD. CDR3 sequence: CAISDSSGVYEQYF. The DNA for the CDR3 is TGTGCCATCAGTGATTCTAGCGGGGTATACGAGCAGTACTTC.

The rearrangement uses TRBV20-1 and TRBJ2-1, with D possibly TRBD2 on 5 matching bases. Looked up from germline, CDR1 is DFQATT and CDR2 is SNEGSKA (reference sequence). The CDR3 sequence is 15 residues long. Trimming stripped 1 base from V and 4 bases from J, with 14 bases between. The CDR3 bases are TGCAGTGCTAGAGGGGAGCGCGGGCGGTACAATGAGCAGTTCTTC. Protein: CSARGERGRYNEQFF.

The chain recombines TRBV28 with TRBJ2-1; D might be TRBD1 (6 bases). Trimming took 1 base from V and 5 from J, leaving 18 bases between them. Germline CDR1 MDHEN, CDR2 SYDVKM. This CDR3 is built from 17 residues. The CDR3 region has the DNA TGTGCCAGCAGTTTATCACAGGGTTTTAGGGACAACAATGAGCAGTTCTTC. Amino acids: CASSLSQGFRDNNEQFF.

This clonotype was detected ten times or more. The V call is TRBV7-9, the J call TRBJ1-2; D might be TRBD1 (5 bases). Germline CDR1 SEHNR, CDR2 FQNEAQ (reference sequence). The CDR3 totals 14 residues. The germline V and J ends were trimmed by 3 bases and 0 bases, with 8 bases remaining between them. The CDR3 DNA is TGTGCCAGCAGCTTTCGACAGTCTAACTATGGCTACACCTTC. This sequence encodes CASSFRQSNYGYTF.

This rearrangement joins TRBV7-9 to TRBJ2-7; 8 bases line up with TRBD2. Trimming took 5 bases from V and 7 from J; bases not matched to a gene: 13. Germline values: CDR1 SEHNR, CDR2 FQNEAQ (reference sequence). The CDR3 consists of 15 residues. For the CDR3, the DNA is TGTGCCAGCAGCAACCCCAACCGGGAGGGCGGGGAGCAGTACTTC. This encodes CASSNPNREGGEQYF.

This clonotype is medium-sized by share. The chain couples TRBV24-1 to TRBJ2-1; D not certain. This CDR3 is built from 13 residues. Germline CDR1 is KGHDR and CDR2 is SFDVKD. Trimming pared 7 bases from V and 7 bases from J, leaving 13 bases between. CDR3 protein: CATSQDEVNEQFF. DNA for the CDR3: TGTGCCACCAGCCAGGACGAAGTTAATGAGCAGTTCTTC.

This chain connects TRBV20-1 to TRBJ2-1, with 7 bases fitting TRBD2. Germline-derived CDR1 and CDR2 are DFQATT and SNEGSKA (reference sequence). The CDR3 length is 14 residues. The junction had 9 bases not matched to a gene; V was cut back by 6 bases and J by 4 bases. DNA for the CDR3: TGCAGTGCCGGGGCGGCTAGCGGATACAATGAGCAGTTCTTC. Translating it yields CSAGAASGYNEQFF.

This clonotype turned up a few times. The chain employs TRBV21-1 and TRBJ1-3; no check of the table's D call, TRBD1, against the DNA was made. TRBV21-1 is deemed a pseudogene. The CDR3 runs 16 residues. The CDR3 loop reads CASSNHRGMNGNTIYF. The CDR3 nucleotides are TGTGCCAGCAGCAACCACAGGGGGATGAACGGAAACACCATATATTTT.

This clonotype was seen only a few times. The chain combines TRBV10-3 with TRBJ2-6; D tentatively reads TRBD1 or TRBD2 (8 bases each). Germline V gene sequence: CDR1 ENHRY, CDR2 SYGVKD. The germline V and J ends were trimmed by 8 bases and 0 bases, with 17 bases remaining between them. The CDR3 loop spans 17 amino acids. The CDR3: CAIPGGTGTSGANVLTF. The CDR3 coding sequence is TGTGCCATCCCGGGGGGGACAGGAACCTCTGGGGCCAACGTCCTGACTTTC.

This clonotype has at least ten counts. CDR3 sequence: CASSSGTFSYEQYF. The CDR3 DNA is TGTGCCAGCAGCTCCGGGACATTTTCCTACGAGCAGTACTTC. V usage is TRBV5-6 and J usage is TRBJ2-7; D might be TRBD1 (6 bases). The V gene's germline CDR1 is SGHDT and CDR2 YYEEEE. This CDR3 region has 14 residues. V dropped 3 bases and J dropped 1 base, with 11 bases sitting between them.